This TCR beta chain was identified in a study of metastatic and nonmetastatic thyroid tumors. Every patient was untreated before thyroid surgery. From the PCR reads, TCRdb re-called clones with MiXCR. The data contain 25,000 to 35,000 clones, 4% of them singletons. The specimen sequenced was blood. This receptor was identified in a female donor with papillary thyroid cancer or a benign thyroid nodule (not recorded which). Some clones in this sample may be carry-over from other donors' samples.

The CDR3 spells CATSDLNTEAFF. CDR3 coding DNA: TGTGCCACCAGTGATTTGAACACTGAAGCTTTCTTT. The rearrangement links TRBV24-1 to TRBJ1-1; D unresolved. The CDR3 covers 12 residues. Germline CDR1 KGHDR, CDR2 SFDVKD. The V end was cut by 0 bases, the J end by 2 bases, with 0 bases between.